Listed here are 17 T cell receptor beta chains from one sample, sequenced in a study of cytomegalovirus exposure and HLA in healthy donors. Repertoires were generated with immunoSEQ multiplex PCR, while TCRdb's copy carries only in-frame clones and drops some. Of roughly 300,000 clones listed, around 86% are singletons. The sequencing sample was made of PBMCs. The receptors come from a young woman in good health and CMV-seronegative.

The J gene is TRBJ2-1, the V gene TRBV2; 7 nucleotides align to TRBD2. CDR3 size: 17 residues. Germline CDR1 SNHLY, CDR2 FYNNEI. Trimming took 4 bases from V and 8 from J; bases not matched to a gene: 17. CDR3 DNA sequence: TGTGCCAGCAGTGGGATGGGGGGGATCAGGACTGGGTATGAGCAGTTCTTC. Translating it yields CASSGMGGIRTGYEQFF.

This sequence joins TRBV18 and TRBJ2-1, with 8 bases fitting TRBD1. The CDR3 runs 15 residues. With V trimmed by 4 bases and J by 4 bases, 6 bases remained unmatched. Germline values: CDR1 KGHSH, CDR2 LQKENI. This CDR3 is CASSRDRGPYNEQFF. The CDR3 DNA sequence: TGTGCCAGCTCACGAGACAGGGGTCCGTACAATGAGCAGTTCTTC.

V usage is TRBV29-1 and J usage is TRBJ2-3, with TRBD2 matching 8 bases. With 8 bases clipped from V and 3 bases from J, the junction kept 13 bases outside the gene matches. This CDR3 is 15 amino acids long. Germline-derived CDR1 and CDR2 are SQVTM and ANQGSEA. CDR3 residues: CSSEASGSYTDTQYF. In DNA form, the CDR3 reads TGCAGCTCGGAGGCTAGCGGGTCATATACAGATACGCAGTATTTT.

V usage is TRBV5-1 and J usage is TRBJ2-1; TRBD2 matches 8 bases. Germline assignment: CDR1 SGHRS and CDR2 YFSETQ. Trimming took 4 bases from V and 3 from J; bases not matched to a gene: 9. The CDR3 is made up of 16 amino acids. The CDR3 is CASSTPGLAGYNEQFF. The CDR3 nucleotides are TGCGCCAGCAGCACCCCCGGACTAGCCGGCTACAATGAGCAGTTCTTC.

This chain connects TRBV7-2 to TRBJ1-5; D gene uncertain. The length of the CDR3 is 13 residues. With 3 bases removed from V and 7 bases from J, the gap between germline ends came to 10 bases. Germline V gene sequence: CDR1 SGHTA, CDR2 FQGNSA. The CDR3 is CASSFESEQPQHF. For the CDR3, the DNA is TGTGCCAGCAGCTTTGAGTCCGAGCAGCCCCAGCATTTT.

In this sample, this clone turned up once. The chain combines TRBV27 with TRBJ2-6, with 7 bases matching TRBD2. Per germline, CDR1 MNHEY and CDR2 SMNVEV (reference sequence). The CDR3 totals 18 residues. V shed 6 bases and J 0 bases; nucleotides not matched to a gene: 11. Here the CDR3 reads CASSPASGGYSGANVLTF. The CDR3 coding sequence is TGTGCCAGCAGCCCGGCATCGGGAGGTTACTCTGGGGCCAACGTCCTGACTTTC.

Worth noting for this clone: Other DNA sequences in this specimen translate into the identical CDR3. This chain connects TRBV6-5 to TRBJ1-5; 8 nucleotides agree with TRBD1. Germline V gives CDR1 MNHEY, CDR2 SVGAGI. The trim removed 5 bases at V and 4 bases at J, leaving 4 bases unmatched. The CDR3 is 14 residues long. CDR3 protein: CASSTRQGNQPQHF. CDR3 nucleotide sequence: TGTGCCAGCAGTACCAGACAGGGGAATCAGCCCCAGCATTTT.

The count of this clone is one. CDR3 bases: TGTGCCAGCAGTCCGGCAACTAATGAAAAACTGTTTTTT. It codes for CASSPATNEKLFF. The V gene is TRBV27, the J gene TRBJ1-4; D is undetermined. Germline assignment: CDR1 MNHEY and CDR2 SMNVEV (reference sequence). V was clipped by 5 bases and J by 0 bases, with 4 bases between them. The CDR3 runs to 13 residues.

This chain connects TRBV5-4 to TRBJ2-7; 12 bases are a match to TRBD2. V dropped 4 bases and J dropped 4; count of bases not matched to a gene: 9. The CDR3 is 16 amino acids. The germline gives CDR1 SGHNT, CDR2 YYREEE (reference sequence). Here the CDR3 DNA reads TGTGCCAGCAGCGCGGGAGGAGGACTAGCGGGATACGAGCAGTACTTC. Translating gives CASSAGGGLAGYEQYF.

The chain joins TRBV27 to TRBJ2-1, with a tentative D call TRBD2 (6 bases). Germline values: CDR1 MNHEY, CDR2 SMNVEV (reference sequence). CDR3 size: 20 residues. V dropped 2 bases and J dropped 3 bases, with 26 bases sitting between them. The CDR3 bases are TGTGCCAGCAGTTTAGCCTACCCGGGGTCGGGGGTTCCTGGCTACAATGAGCAGTTCTTC. Translating gives CASSLAYPGSGVPGYNEQFF.

This chain links TRBV14 with TRBJ2-5; a possible D gene is TRBD2 (5 bases). Trimming stripped 4 bases from V and 5 bases from J, with 17 bases between. In germline, CDR1 is SGHDN, CDR2 FVKESK. The CDR3 covers 15 residues. The CDR3 protein is CASSRRGPGRETQYF. In DNA, the CDR3 is TGTGCCAGCAGCCGTCGAGGGCCGGGTCGGGAGACCCAGTACTTC.

This chain connects TRBV11-3 to TRBJ2-1, with 9 positions matching TRBD1. V lost 2 bases and J lost 8; bases outside the gene matches: 7. From germline, CDR1 is SGHNT and CDR2 YENEEA. The CDR3 is 15 amino acids. The CDR3: CASSLTGGGFDEQFF. DNA of the CDR3: TGTGCCAGCAGCTTAACAGGGGGCGGATTCGATGAGCAGTTCTTC.

This clone has a handful of counts. The V call is TRBV6-5, the J call TRBJ1-2, with D possibly matching TRBD1 (5 bases). From germline, CDR1 is MNHEY and CDR2 SVGAGI. The ends were cut back, 7 bases at V and 4 bases at J, with 13 bases in the middle. CDR3 length equals 13 residues. As DNA, the CDR3 is TGTGCCAGCATCAAAAGGGGCACCTATGGCTACACCTTC. As protein: CASIKRGTYGYTF.

The rearrangement joins TRBV5-1 to TRBJ2-7; 8 bases agree with TRBD1. The CDR3 runs to 13 residues. The junction had 1 base not matched to a gene; V was cut back by 2 bases and J by 3 bases. Germline values: CDR1 SGHRS, CDR2 YFSETQ. The CDR3 sequence is CASSFTGGYEQYF. As DNA, the CDR3 is TGCGCCAGCAGCTTCACAGGGGGCTACGAGCAGTACTTC.

V and J are TRBV28 and TRBJ2-7; no firm D call. Trimming took off 5 bases at V and 0 bases at J, with 11 bases between the two ends. This CDR3 has 14 residues. The germline V gene has CDR1 MDHEN and CDR2 SYDVKM. CDR3 sequence (DNA): TGTGCCAGCAGTGGTCAGGCCGTCTCCTACGAGCAGTACTTC. Translating it yields CASSGQAVSYEQYF. The full variable domain, in which reference TRBV28 and TRBJ2-7 provide the parts outside the CDR3, is DVKVTQSSRYLVKRTGEKVFLECVQDMDHENMFWYRQDPGLGLRLIYFSYDVKMKEKGDIPEGYSVSREKKERFSLILESASTNQTSMYLCASSGQAVSYEQYFGPGTRLTVT.

V usage is TRBV4-1 and J usage is TRBJ1-4, with TRBD1 matching 8 bases. The CDR3 is made up of 17 amino acids. V lost 4 bases, J lost 6 bases, and 13 bases stayed unmatched. The germline V gene encodes CDR1 MGHRA and CDR2 YSYEKL. The DNA for the CDR3 is TGCGCCAGCAGCCCGAAGGGAACAGGGGGGTGGGATGAAAAACTGTTTTTT. Translation: CASSPKGTGGWDEKLFF.

The rearrangement uses TRBV2 and TRBJ2-2; 9 bases are shared with TRBD1. Germline V gene data show CDR1 as SNHLY and CDR2 as FYNNEI. This CDR3 is 16 amino acids long. The V segment lost 5 bases and the J segment 10 bases; nucleotides outside the gene matches: 14. The CDR3 region is CASSPRDRDIIVELFF. CDR3 coding DNA: TGTGCCAGCAGTCCCCGGGACAGGGACATAATTGTGGAGCTGTTTTTT.